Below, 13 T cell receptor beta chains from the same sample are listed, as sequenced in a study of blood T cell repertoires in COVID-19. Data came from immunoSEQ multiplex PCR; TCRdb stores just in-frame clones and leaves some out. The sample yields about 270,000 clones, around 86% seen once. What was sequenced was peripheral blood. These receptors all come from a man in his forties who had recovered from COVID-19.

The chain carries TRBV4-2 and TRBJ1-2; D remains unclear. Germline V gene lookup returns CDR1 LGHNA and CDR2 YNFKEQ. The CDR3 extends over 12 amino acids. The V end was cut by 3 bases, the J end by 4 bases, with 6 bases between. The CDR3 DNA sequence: TGTGCCAGCAGCCAGTACAGCTATGGCTACACCTTC. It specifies CASSQYSYGYTF.

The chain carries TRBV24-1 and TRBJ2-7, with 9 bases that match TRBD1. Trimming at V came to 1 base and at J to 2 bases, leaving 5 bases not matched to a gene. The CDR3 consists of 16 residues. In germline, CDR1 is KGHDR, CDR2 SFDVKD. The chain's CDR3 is CATSDFRDRVPYEQYF. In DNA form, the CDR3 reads TGTGCCACCAGTGATTTCCGGGACAGGGTGCCCTACGAGCAGTACTTC.

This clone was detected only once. CDR3 nucleotide sequence: TGCGCCAGCAGCCAAGAGCCAGGGGAGGGCCAGCCCCAGCATTTT. Protein product: CASSQEPGEGQPQHF. The chain employs TRBV4-3 and TRBJ1-5; D is possibly TRBD1 (6 bases). Deletions cut 0 bases from V and 7 bases from J, with 13 bases between. The CDR3 totals 15 residues. Per the germline V gene, CDR1 is LGHNA and CDR2 is YSLEER.

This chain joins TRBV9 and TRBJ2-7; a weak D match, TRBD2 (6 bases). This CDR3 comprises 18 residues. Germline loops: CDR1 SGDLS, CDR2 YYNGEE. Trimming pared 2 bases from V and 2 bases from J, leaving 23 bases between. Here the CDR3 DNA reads TGTGCCAGCAGCGTCGGACTGAAGGTACCGGGACTCGCCTACGAGCAGTACTTC. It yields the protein CASSVGLKVPGLAYEQYF. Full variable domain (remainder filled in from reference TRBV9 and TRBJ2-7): DSGVTQTPKHLITATGQRVTLRCSPRSGDLSVYWYQQSLDQGLQFLIQYYNGEERAKGNILERFSAQQFPDLHSELNLSSLELGDSALYFCASSVGLKVPGLAYEQYFGPGTRLTVT.

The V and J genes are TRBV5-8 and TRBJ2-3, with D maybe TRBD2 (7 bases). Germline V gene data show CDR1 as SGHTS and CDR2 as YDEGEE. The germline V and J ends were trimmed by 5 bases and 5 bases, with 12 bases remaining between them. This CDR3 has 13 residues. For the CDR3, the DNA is TGTGCCAGCAGATTTAGGGGGGGAGATACGCAGTATTTT. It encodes CASRFRGGDTQYF.

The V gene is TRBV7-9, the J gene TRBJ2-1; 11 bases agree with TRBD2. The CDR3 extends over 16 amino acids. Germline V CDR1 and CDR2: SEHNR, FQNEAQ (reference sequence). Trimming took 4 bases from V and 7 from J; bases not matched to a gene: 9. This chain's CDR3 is CASSYRTSGQRNEQFF. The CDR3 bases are TGTGCCAGCAGCTATCGGACTAGCGGGCAACGTAATGAGCAGTTCTTC.

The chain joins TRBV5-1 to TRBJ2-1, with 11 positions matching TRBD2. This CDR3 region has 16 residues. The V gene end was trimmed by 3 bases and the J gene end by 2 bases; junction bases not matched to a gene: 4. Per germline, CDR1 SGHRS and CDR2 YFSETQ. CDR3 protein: CASSSLLAGAYNEQFF. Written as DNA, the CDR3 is TGCGCCAGCAGCTCGTTACTAGCGGGGGCCTACAATGAGCAGTTCTTC.

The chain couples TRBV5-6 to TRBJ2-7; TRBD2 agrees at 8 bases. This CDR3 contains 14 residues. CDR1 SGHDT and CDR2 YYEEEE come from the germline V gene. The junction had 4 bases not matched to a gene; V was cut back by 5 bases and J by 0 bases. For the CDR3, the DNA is TGTGCCAGCAGTACCGGGACTAGCTCCTACGAGCAGTACTTC. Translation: CASSTGTSSYEQYF.

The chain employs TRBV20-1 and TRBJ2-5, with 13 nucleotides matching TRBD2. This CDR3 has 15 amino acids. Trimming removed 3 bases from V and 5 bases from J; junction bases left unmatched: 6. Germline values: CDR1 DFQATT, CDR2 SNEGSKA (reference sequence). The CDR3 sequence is CSASTSGRAGETQYF. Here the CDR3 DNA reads TGCAGTGCTAGTACTAGCGGGAGGGCCGGGGAGACCCAGTACTTC.

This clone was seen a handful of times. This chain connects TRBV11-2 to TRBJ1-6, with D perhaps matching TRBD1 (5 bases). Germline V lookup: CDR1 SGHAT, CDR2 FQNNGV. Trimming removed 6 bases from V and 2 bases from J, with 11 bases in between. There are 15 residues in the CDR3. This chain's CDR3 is CASSEQATYNSPLHF. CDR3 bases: TGTGCCAGCAGTGAACAGGCCACCTATAATTCACCCCTCCACTTT.

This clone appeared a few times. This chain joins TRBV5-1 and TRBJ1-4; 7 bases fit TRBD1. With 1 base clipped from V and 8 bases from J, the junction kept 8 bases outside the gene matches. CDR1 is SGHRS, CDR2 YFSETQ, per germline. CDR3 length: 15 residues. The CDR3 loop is CASSLTRTGSEKLFF. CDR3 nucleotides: TGCGCCAGCAGCTTGACCCGGACAGGATCCGAAAAACTGTTTTTT.

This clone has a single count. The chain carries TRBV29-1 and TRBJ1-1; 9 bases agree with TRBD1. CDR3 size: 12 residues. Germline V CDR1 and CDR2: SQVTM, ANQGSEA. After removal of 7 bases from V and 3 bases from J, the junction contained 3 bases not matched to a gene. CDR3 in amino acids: CSGGTGYTEAFF. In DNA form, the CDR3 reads TGCAGCGGGGGGACAGGGTACACTGAAGCTTTCTTT.

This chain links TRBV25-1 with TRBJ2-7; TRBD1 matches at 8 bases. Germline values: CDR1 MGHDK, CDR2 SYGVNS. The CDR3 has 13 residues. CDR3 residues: CAAESDRAHEQYF. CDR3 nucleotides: TGTGCAGCCGAGTCGGACAGGGCTCACGAGCAGTACTTC.